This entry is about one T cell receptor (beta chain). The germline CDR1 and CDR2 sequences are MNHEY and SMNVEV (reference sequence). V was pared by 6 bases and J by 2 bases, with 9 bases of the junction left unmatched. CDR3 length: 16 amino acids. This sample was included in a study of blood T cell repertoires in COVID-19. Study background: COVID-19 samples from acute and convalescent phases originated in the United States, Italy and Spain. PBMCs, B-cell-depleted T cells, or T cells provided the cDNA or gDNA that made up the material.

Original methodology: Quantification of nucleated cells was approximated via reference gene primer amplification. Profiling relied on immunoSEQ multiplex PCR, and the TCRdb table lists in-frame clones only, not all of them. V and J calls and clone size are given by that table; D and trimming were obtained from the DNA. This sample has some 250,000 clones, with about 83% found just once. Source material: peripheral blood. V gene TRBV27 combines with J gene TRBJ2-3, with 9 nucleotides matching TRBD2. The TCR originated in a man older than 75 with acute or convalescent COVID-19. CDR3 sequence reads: CASSDLLAGFTDTQYF. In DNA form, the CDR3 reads TGTGCCAGCAGCGACCTCCTAGCGGGGTTCACAGATACGCAGTATTTT.